Listed below are T cell receptor beta chains from one sample, sequenced in a study of cytotoxic CD8 clonotypes in ibrutinib-treated CLL. The table came from immunoSEQ multiplex PCR; TCRdb's copy has only in-frame clones and leaves some out. The sample has 75,000 to 90,000 clones, roughly 85% seen once. The sample was PBMCs, taken after 24 months of ibrutinib treatment. These receptors all stem from a human donor with chronic lymphocytic leukemia. CDR3s include the opening cysteine and the closing phenylalanine or tryptophan. A D gene is named only where the DNA matches it firmly. Expanded clones get a size class; other rows say once, few or many, or leave the size out.

v_call,cdr3_length,d_call,clone_size,j_call,cdr3_nt,cdr3_aa
TRBV28,11,NA,once,TRBJ2-5,TGTGCCAGCAGTCTCCCCGGGACCCAGTACTTC,CASSLPGTQYF
TRBV27,15,NA,once,TRBJ2-7,TGTGCCAGCAGTCCTATCCCGGGAAGAACCTACGAGCAGTACTTC,CASSPIPGRTYEQYF
TRBV11-2,14,NA,few,TRBJ2-7,TGTGCCAGCAGCTTAGTCGCAGGGTTCGGCGAGCAGTACTTC,CASSLVAGFGEQYF
TRBV9,17,TRBD2,NA,TRBJ2-3,TGTGCCAGCAGCGGTAGTAGCGGGAGGTTTGGTGCAGATACGCAGTATTTT,CASSGSSGRFGADTQYF
TRBV5-6,18,NA,NA,TRBJ2-2,TGTGCCAGCAGATTGGCTGGGAATCGGCCAGGGTCCACCGGGGAGCTGTTTTTT,CASRLAGNRPGSTGELFF
TRBV7-8,15,TRBD2,NA,TRBJ2-1,TGTGCCAGCAGCCCAGAAAGACTAGCGGGCAATGAGCAGTTCTTC,CASSPERLAGNEQFF
TRBV28,13,TRBD1,NA,TRBJ1-5,TGTGCCAGCAGGGAGGGGGCCGGTCAGCCCCAGCATTTT,CASREGAGQPQHF
TRBV19,14,TRBD2,NA,TRBJ2-5,TGTGCCACTAAGCCGGGACTAAGTATGGAGACCCAGTACTTC,CATKPGLSMETQYF
TRBV27,13,NA,NA,TRBJ1-5,TGTGCCAGCAGTTTCCGCGGGGCCCAGCCCCAGCATTTT,CASSFRGAQPQHF
TRBV4-2,12,NA,few,TRBJ2-7,TGTGCCAGCAGCCTAGGGGACTACGAGCAGTACTTC,CASSLGDYEQYF
TRBV2,13,TRBD2,NA,TRBJ2-3,TGTGCCAGCATGCTAGCGGACACAGATACGCAGTATTTT,CASMLADTDTQYF
TRBV19,15,TRBD2,few,TRBJ2-5,TGTGCCAGTAGTCGGACTAGCGGGGAGATAGAGACCCAGTACTTC,CASSRTSGEIETQYF
TRBV4-1,16,TRBD1,NA,TRBJ1-4,TGCGCCAGCAGCCAAGACCCCACAGGGGTAAATGAAAAACTGTTTTTT,CASSQDPTGVNEKLFF
TRBV9,18,TRBD2,NA,TRBJ2-1,TGTGCCAGCAGCTCACGGACTAGCGGGAGGAGCTCCTACAATGAGCAGTTCTTC,CASSSRTSGRSSYNEQFF
TRBV4-3,14,NA,NA,TRBJ1-2,TGCGCCAGCAGCCAGGCGGGGACATACTATGGCTACACCTTC,CASSQAGTYYGYTF
TRBV11-2,17,NA,NA,TRBJ2-5,TGTGCCAGCAGCTTAGACCTTGCAGGGGTTTATCAAGAGACCCAGTACTTC,CASSLDLAGVYQETQYF
TRBV7-3,15,NA,NA,TRBJ1-1,TGTGCCAGCAGCACTATAACGGGGTTTAGGACTGAAGCTTTCTTT,CASSTITGFRTEAFF
TRBV7-9,17,NA,NA,TRBJ2-2,TGTGCCAGCAGCCGGACCGGGACAAATGAGGACACCGGGGAGCTGTTTTTT,CASSRTGTNEDTGELFF
TRBV2,13,NA,few,TRBJ1-5,TGTGCCAGCAGTGGAGGAGGGAACACCCACCAGCATTTT,CASSGGGNTHQHF
TRBV5-1,12,NA,NA,TRBJ2-1,TGCGCCAGCAGCTTGTCCCGTAATGAGCAGTTCTTC,CASSLSRNEQFF
TRBV19,16,TRBD2,NA,TRBJ2-7,TGTGCCAGTAGTTCACCACGGACTAGCGGGAGAGGCGAGCAGTACTTC,CASSSPRTSGRGEQYF
TRBV4-2,16,TRBD1,NA,TRBJ1-1,TGTGCCAGCAGCCAAGATCAGGGGGGATTTAGCACTGAAGCTTTCTTT,CASSQDQGGFSTEAFF
TRBV7-2,13,NA,NA,TRBJ2-1,TGTGCCAGCAGCTTAGCGGCGGGCTTTGAGCAGTTCTTC,CASSLAAGFEQFF
TRBV7-9,16,NA,once,TRBJ2-2,TGTGCCAGCAGCAGCCCGGGGCCGTGGAACACCGGGGAGCTGTTTTTT,CASSSPGPWNTGELFF
TRBV5-4,15,TRBD2,NA,TRBJ2-1,TGTGCCAGCAGCGCTGGACTAGCGGGAGGTAATGAGCAGTTCTTC,CASSAGLAGGNEQFF